Shown below are 27 T cell receptor beta chains from a single sample sequenced in a study of blood T cell repertoires in COVID-19 (dated by TCRdb to 2018 to 2021). Libraries came from the immunoSEQ multiplex PCR assay. As stored in TCRdb, this immuneACCESS dataset retains in-frame rearrangements with V and J assigned. A fraction of the clones does not appear; measured against another copy, unresolved V genes explain less than half of the discrepancy, and the remainder lacks a known reason. The sample table lists some 200,000 clones, 83% of them with a count of one. The ten largest make up around 1.3% of the sample. Sequenced: peripheral blood. These receptors were taken from a woman aged 30 to 39 with COVID-19, enrolled during active disease.

The chain couples TRBV19 to TRBJ1-2, with D perhaps TRBD1 (5 bases). V shed 4 bases and J shed 4 bases, with 13 bases lying between them. Germline V CDR1 and CDR2: LNHDA, SQIVND (reference sequence). This CDR3 comprises 14 residues. CDR3 bases: TGTGCCAGTAGTAGAACCCTGACAGCCTATGGCTACACCTTC. Translating gives CASSRTLTAYGYTF.

The chain has TRBV19 and TRBJ2-3, with 8 bases fitting TRBD2. The CDR3 is made up of 15 amino acids. Germline CDR1 reads LNHDA; CDR2 reads SQIVND (reference sequence). V dropped 4 bases and J dropped 3; count of bases not matched to a gene: 6. The CDR3 here is CASSTGGGQTDTQYF. CDR3 coding DNA: TGTGCCAGTAGTACGGGGGGGGGCCAGACAGATACGCAGTATTTT.

This rearrangement joins TRBV28 to TRBJ1-2, with D perhaps TRBD1 (5 bases). The CDR3 spans 12 residues. Germline lookup yields CDR1 MDHEN and CDR2 SYDVKM. The V end was cut by 10 bases, the J end by 10 bases, with 19 bases between. This chain's CDR3 is CATVRQGLSYTF. Written as DNA, the CDR3 is TGTGCCACCGTGCGGCAGGGTCTATCCTACACCTTC.

CDR3 bases: TGTGCCAGCAGCGGCCAGGTGGAAAATGAGCAGTTCTTC. Protein sequence: CASSGQVENEQFF. The chain joins TRBV9 to TRBJ2-1, with D hard to call. Deletions cut 3 bases from V and 7 bases from J, with 11 bases between. The CDR3 is 13 residues long. CDR1 and CDR2 from the germline V gene are SGDLS and YYNGEE.

The chain couples TRBV5-1 to TRBJ2-1, with 7 positions matching TRBD1. The V gene end was trimmed by 5 bases and the J gene end by 2 bases; junction bases not matched to a gene: 1. CDR1 is SGHRS and CDR2 is YFSETQ in the germline V gene. The CDR3 has 13 residues. The CDR3 DNA reads TGCGCCAGCAGGACAGGGACCTACAATGAGCAGTTCTTC. As protein: CASRTGTYNEQFF. Complete variable domain (other parts from reference TRBV5-1 and TRBJ2-1): KAGVTQTPRYLIKTRGQQVTLSCSPISGHRSVSWYQQTPGQGLQFLFEYFSETQRNKGNFPGRFSGRQFSNSRSEMNVSTLELGDSALYLCASRTGTYNEQFFGPGTRLTVL.

J is TRBJ2-1 and V is TRBV6-2 or TRBV6-3; TRBD1 is a possible D gene (5 bases). The CDR3 runs 14 residues. CDR1 MNHEY and CDR2 SVGEGT come from the germline V gene. The V end was cut by 2 bases, the J end by 4 bases, with 9 bases between. CDR3: CASSYVDKYNEQFF. The DNA of the CDR3 is TGTGCCAGCAGTTACGTGGACAAGTACAATGAGCAGTTCTTC.

The gene calls are TRBV4-1 and TRBJ2-1; D unclear. V was pared by 0 bases and J by 0 bases, with 6 bases between. The CDR3 sequence is 15 residues long. CDR1 and CDR2 (germline): MGHRA, YSYEKL. The CDR3: CASSQDLPSYNEQFF. CDR3 nucleotide sequence: TGCGCCAGCAGCCAAGATCTACCCTCCTACAATGAGCAGTTCTTC.

This chain joins TRBV4-1 and TRBJ2-1; 9 positions match TRBD2. The CDR3 is made up of 14 amino acids. J gave up 10 bases and V 0 bases, and 4 bases lay outside the gene matches. Germline CDR1 and CDR2: MGHRA and YSYEKL. The CDR3 region has the DNA TGCGCCAGCAGCCAAGACCCAGGGACTAGCGAGCAGTTCTTC. Residues: CASSQDPGTSEQFF.

This chain joins TRBV5-1 and TRBJ1-2; TRBD1 might be the D (5 bases). Germline values: CDR1 SGHRS, CDR2 YFSETQ. This CDR3 comprises 14 residues. Trimming cost V 0 bases and J 1 base, with 7 bases left between them. The CDR3 here is CASSLGGGNYGYTF. The CDR3 DNA sequence: TGCGCCAGCAGCTTGGGCGGGGGTAACTATGGCTACACCTTC.

This chain uses TRBV19 with TRBJ2-2; D possibly corresponds to TRBD1 (5 bases). The CDR3 is 15 amino acids. V was clipped by 3 bases and J by 1 base, with 9 bases between them. Germline V gene sequence: CDR1 LNHDA, CDR2 SQIVND (reference sequence). The CDR3 DNA reads TGTGCCAGTAGTATTTGGCAGGGGAACACCGGGGAGCTGTTTTTT. Its protein product is CASSIWQGNTGELFF.

The chain employs TRBV6-5 and TRBJ2-7; the match to TRBD2 covers 11 bases. This CDR3 has 14 residues. Trimming took 8 bases from V and 6 from J; bases not matched to a gene: 9. In germline, CDR1 is MNHEY, CDR2 SVGAGI. Here the CDR3 reads CASSELAGEGEQYF. The CDR3 DNA follows: TGTGCCAGCTCAGAACTAGCGGGAGAAGGCGAGCAGTACTTC.

The chain couples TRBV18 to TRBJ1-1; no reliable D call. The V end lost 2 bases, the J end lost 4 bases, and 20 bases lay between the germline ends. The CDR3 runs to 17 residues. Germline V lookup: CDR1 KGHSH, CDR2 LQKENI. Here the CDR3 reads CASSPNLLESTGTEAFF. The CDR3 DNA reads TGTGCCAGCTCACCAAACCTCCTAGAGAGTACCGGCACTGAAGCTTTCTTT.

Here the CDR3 reads CASSGTLANTEAFF. CDR3 sequence (DNA): TGTGCCAGCAGTGGAACGCTAGCGAACACTGAAGCTTTCTTT. This chain connects TRBV27 to TRBJ1-1; D uncertain. Germline V gives CDR1 MNHEY, CDR2 SMNVEV (reference sequence). The CDR3 sequence is 14 residues long. Between the trimmed V and J ends, which lost 5 bases and 1 base, there was a span of 11 bases.

The chain is built from TRBV3-1 (or the pseudogene TRBV3-2) and TRBJ2-7; D unresolved. The CDR3 contains 13 residues. Germline values: CDR1 LGHDT, CDR2 YNNKEL (reference sequence). V lost 3 bases to trimming and J lost 2 bases, with 8 bases between them. The CDR3 loop reads CASSHRSAYEQYF. As DNA, the CDR3 is TGTGCCAGCAGCCATCGCAGCGCCTACGAGCAGTACTTC.

This chain connects TRBV5-4 to TRBJ2-5, with a tentative D call TRBD2 (6 bases). Between the trimmed V and J ends, which lost 5 bases and 2 bases, there was a span of 16 bases. The CDR3 covers 15 residues. Germline V lookup: CDR1 SGHNT, CDR2 YYREEE (reference sequence). Here the CDR3 reads CASRAASGWQETQYF. The CDR3 DNA reads TGTGCCAGCAGGGCTGCCAGCGGGTGGCAAGAGACCCAGTACTTC.

This chain connects TRBV21-1 to TRBJ2-5; the tabulated D call, TRBD1, remains unverified against the DNA. TRBV21-1 is a pseudogene. This CDR3 region has 14 residues. The chain's CDR3 is CASSKWGPKETQYF. The CDR3 DNA is TGTGCCAGCAGCAAATGGGGCCCAAAAGAGACCCAGTACTTC.

The chain carries TRBV7-9 and TRBJ2-5; possible D gene TRBD2, 6 bases. From germline, CDR1 is SEHNR and CDR2 FQNEAQ (reference sequence). V lost 1 base to trimming and J lost 5 bases, with 8 bases between them. CDR3 length: 13 residues. CDR3 sequence (DNA): TGTGCCAGCAGCTTAGATCTAGCGGAGACCCAGTACTTC. Amino acids: CASSLDLAETQYF.

This chain connects TRBV11-3 to TRBJ1-1, with D perhaps TRBD1 (6 bases). The CDR3 consists of 14 residues. In germline, CDR1 is SGHNT, CDR2 YENEEA. V shed 1 base and J shed 0 bases, with 6 bases lying between them. CDR3 loop: CASSLGTVNTEAFF. CDR3 DNA sequence: TGTGCCAGCAGCTTAGGGACAGTGAACACTGAAGCTTTCTTT. The complete variable domain, with remaining parts taken from reference TRBV11-3 and TRBJ1-1, reads EAGVVQSPRYKIIEKKQPVAFWCNPISGHNTLYWYLQNLGQGPELLIRYENEEAVDDSQLPKDRFSAERLKGVDSTLKIQPAELGDSAVYLCASSLGTVNTEAFFGQGTRLTVV.

This rearrangement joins TRBV6-6 to TRBJ2-1; 9 nucleotides align to TRBD2. Germline V gene sequence: CDR1 MNHNY, CDR2 SVGAGI (reference sequence). J lost 10 bases, V lost 1 base, and 8 bases had no gene match. The CDR3 has 15 residues. CDR3 in amino acids: CASSYFEPGLAEQFF. Here the CDR3 DNA reads TGTGCCAGCAGTTACTTCGAACCGGGACTAGCCGAGCAGTTCTTC.

The chain employs TRBV6-4 and TRBJ2-1; D perhaps matches TRBD2 (6 bases). CDR1 MRHNA and CDR2 SNTAGT come from the germline V gene. The V gene lost 5 bases and the J gene lost 4 bases, with 12 bases spanning the gap. This CDR3 has 14 amino acids. The CDR3 region has the DNA TGTGCCAGCAGTACTATTAGCGGTTACAATGAGCAGTTCTTC. This gives the protein CASSTISGYNEQFF.

This chain links TRBV5-1 with TRBJ2-1, with a weak D call TRBD2 (5 bases). The CDR3 runs to 14 residues. Per the germline V gene, CDR1 is SGHRS and CDR2 is YFSETQ. V was clipped by 3 bases and J by 3 bases, with 10 bases between them. CDR3 region: CASSSDGVYNEQFF. The CDR3 DNA reads TGCGCCAGCAGCTCGGACGGGGTCTACAATGAGCAGTTCTTC.

The gene calls are TRBV27 and TRBJ2-7; TRBD2 might be the D (6 bases). The ends were cut back, 3 bases at V and 0 bases at J, with 12 bases in the middle. This CDR3 has 15 amino acids. Per germline, CDR1 MNHEY and CDR2 SMNVEV (reference sequence). The CDR3 protein is CASSFGGVSSYEQYF. The CDR3 DNA sequence: TGTGCCAGCAGTTTCGGCGGGGTTAGCTCCTACGAGCAGTACTTC.

The chain has TRBV9 and TRBJ1-2; no clear D gene. CDR3 length: 11 residues. V gave up 3 bases and J gave up 5 bases, with 5 bases separating them. The germline CDR1 and CDR2 sequences are SGDLS and YYNGEE. The CDR3 nucleotides are TGTGCCAGCAGCGCTATTTATGGCTACACCTTC. Translating it yields CASSAIYGYTF. Full variable domain (remainder filled in from reference TRBV9 and TRBJ1-2): DSGVTQTPKHLITATGQRVTLRCSPRSGDLSVYWYQQSLDQGLQFLIQYYNGEERAKGNILERFSAQQFPDLHSELNLSSLELGDSALYFCASSAIYGYTFGSGTRLTVV.

In this sample, this clone turned up once. The chain joins TRBV3-1 (or the pseudogene TRBV3-2) to TRBJ1-2; a possible D gene is TRBD1 (6 bases). Germline values: CDR1 LGHDT, CDR2 YNNKEL (reference sequence). The CDR3 loop spans 15 amino acids. V lost 0 bases to trimming and J lost 0 bases, with 8 bases between them. In DNA form, the CDR3 reads TGTGCCAGCAGCCAAGATCCAGGGGCTAACTATGGCTACACCTTC. Residues: CASSQDPGANYGYTF.

The J gene is TRBJ2-2, the V gene TRBV9; D is possibly TRBD2 (6 bases). The CDR3 loop spans 14 amino acids. Per germline, CDR1 SGDLS and CDR2 YYNGEE. Between the trimmed V and J ends, which lost 5 bases and 3 bases, there was a span of 11 bases. CDR3 nucleotides: TGTGCCAGCAGGGAGGGCTCGGACACCGGGGAGCTGTTTTTT. The encoded protein is CASREGSDTGELFF.

The genes are TRBV5-1 and TRBJ2-7; 11 bases fit TRBD2. The CDR3 covers 14 residues. Trimming at V came to 7 bases and at J to 3 bases, leaving 6 bases not matched to a gene. The germline gives CDR1 SGHRS, CDR2 YFSETQ. The DNA of the CDR3 is TGCGCCAGCTCCCTGACTAGCGGGAACTACGAGCAGTACTTC. This encodes CASSLTSGNYEQYF.

This clone came up a few times. Other DNA sequences from this sample encode an identical CDR3 as well. In DNA form, the CDR3 reads TGTGCCAGCAGTGAACTAGCGGGAGACACAGATACGCAGTATTTT. It encodes CASSELAGDTDTQYF. The chain uses TRBV6-1 and TRBJ2-3; TRBD2 aligns across 10 bases. Trimming at V came to 2 bases and at J to 2 bases, leaving 1 base not matched to a gene. The CDR3 is 15 amino acids. Germline V gene data show CDR1 as MNHNS and CDR2 as SASEGT.